This section outlines one TCR beta chain sequence together with its context. PCR employed 60 Vbeta and 13 Jbeta primers. Method: immunoSEQ multiplex PCR; TCRdb's copy keeps in-frame clones and lacks some. The repertoire consists of roughly 180,000 clones, with 77% occurring once and the leading ten covering about 1.5%. The data stem from a study of cytomegalovirus exposure and HLA in healthy donors. V lost 7 bases, J lost 6 bases, and 16 bases stayed unmatched. The CDR3 is made up of 15 amino acids. Looked up from germline, CDR1 is SGDLS and CDR2 is YYNGEE. The sequence was collected from a man between 18 and 29 years old in good health and CMV-seronegative. The chain has TRBV9 and TRBJ2-7; 7 bases are shared with TRBD1. The sequencing sample was made of PBMCs. The CDR3 spells CASGAGDSLVSEQYF. As DNA, the CDR3 is TGTGCCAGCGGCGCAGGGGACAGCTTGGTCTCCGAGCAGTACTTC.